The 8 T cell receptor beta chains reported below all come from one sample, sequenced in a study of Graves' ophthalmopathy and Graves' hyperthyroidism. Amplification from RNA transcripts yielded the TCR beta CDR3 regions. After a first-round RT-PCR with HTBI primers, a second-round multiplex PCR was run. TCRdb passed the multiplex PCR reads through MiXCR, listing each CDR3 protein once. The sample consists of a few hundred thousand distinct CDR3 sequences, roughly 39% of them appearing once. Sequenced: peripheral blood or thyroid tissue (not recorded which). These receptors originate from an adult man with Graves' hyperthyroidism.

This chain joins TRBV10-3 and TRBJ1-5; 12 bases align to TRBD1. Germline lookup yields CDR1 ENHRY and CDR2 SYGVKD. There are 13 residues in the CDR3. V dropped 10 bases and J dropped 9; count of bases not matched to a gene: 7. The CDR3 sequence: CASSRDRGRPQHF. The CDR3, as DNA: TGTGCCAGCAGCCGGGACAGGGGGCGGCCCCAGCATTTT.

At least ten counts were recorded for this clonotype. V is TRBV7-3 and J is TRBJ1-1, with 8 bases aligning to TRBD1. CDR3 length equals 15 residues. From germline, CDR1 is SGHTA and CDR2 FQGTGA. The ends lost 2 bases at V and 5 bases at J; junction bases unmatched: 7. The CDR3, as DNA: TGTGCCAGCAGCTTAGGTGAACAGGGGGATACTGAAGCTTTCTTT. This gives the protein CASSLGEQGDTEAFF.

The chain joins TRBV29-1 to TRBJ1-2; TRBD1 matches 8 bases. Per germline, CDR1 SQVTM and CDR2 ANQGSEA. This CDR3 is 12 amino acids long. CDR3 in DNA: TGCAGTAGGGGACAGGCTATAGATGGCTACACCTTC. Protein product: CSRGQAIDGYTF.

This clonotype came up many times. The J gene is TRBJ1-1, the V gene TRBV7-8; D call uncertain. V lost 5 bases and J lost 4, with 14 bases in between. Germline CDR1 is SGHVS and CDR2 is FQNEAQ. This CDR3 is built from 14 residues. CDR3 in amino acids: CASSPLVGFTEAFF. The DNA for the CDR3 is TGTGCCAGCAGCCCATTGGTCGGGTTCACTGAAGCTTTCTTT.

The sample holds many counts of this clonotype. The chain uses TRBV29-1 and TRBJ2-2, with D perhaps given as TRBD1 or TRBD2 (5 bases each). Germline V gene sequence: CDR1 SQVTM, CDR2 ANQGSEA. V was pared by 3 bases and J by 0 bases, with 14 bases between. The CDR3 spans 16 residues. In DNA form, the CDR3 reads TGCAGCGTTGATGGGGGACCGCTCTCGAACACCGGGGAGCTGTTTTTT. It specifies CSVDGGPLSNTGELFF.

About this clonotype: One junction end does not reproduce the germline sequence, and a read error may be involved. This chain joins TRBV7-9 and TRBJ2-2; 14 bases agree with TRBD2. This CDR3 is built from 19 residues. From germline, CDR1 is SEHNR and CDR2 FQNEAQ (reference sequence). The DNA for the CDR3 is TGTGCCGGCAGCTTCGTGACTAGCGGGAGGGCCTTTTCTTCCGGGGAGCTGTTTTTT. Translating it yields CAGSFVTSGRAFSSGELFF.

The rearrangement uses TRBV5-1 and TRBJ1-2; D might be TRBD1 (5 bases). Germline lookup yields CDR1 SGHRS and CDR2 YFSETQ. V lost 1 base and J 4 bases, leaving 8 bases between the germline ends. This CDR3 comprises 13 residues. The CDR3 sequence: CASSLQGPYGYTF. CDR3 sequence (DNA): TGCGCCAGCAGCTTGCAGGGACCCTATGGCTACACCTTC.

This clonotype has a count of ten or more. The genes are TRBV29-1 and TRBJ1-2; 7 nucleotides agree with TRBD1. This CDR3 is 14 amino acids long. Germline assignment: CDR1 SQVTM and CDR2 ANQGSEA. The junction had 9 bases not matched to a gene; V was cut back by 4 bases and J by 4 bases. CDR3 sequence: CSVASGGQSYGYTF. DNA for the CDR3: TGCAGCGTTGCCTCAGGGGGACAGAGCTATGGCTACACCTTC. The variable domain in full, completed from reference TRBV29-1 and TRBJ1-2, reads SAVISQKPSRDICQRGTSLTIQCQVDSQVTMMFWYRQQPGQSLTLIATANQGSEATYESGFVIDKFPISRPNLTFSTLTVSNMSPEDSSIYLCSVASGGQSYGYTFGSGTRLTVV.